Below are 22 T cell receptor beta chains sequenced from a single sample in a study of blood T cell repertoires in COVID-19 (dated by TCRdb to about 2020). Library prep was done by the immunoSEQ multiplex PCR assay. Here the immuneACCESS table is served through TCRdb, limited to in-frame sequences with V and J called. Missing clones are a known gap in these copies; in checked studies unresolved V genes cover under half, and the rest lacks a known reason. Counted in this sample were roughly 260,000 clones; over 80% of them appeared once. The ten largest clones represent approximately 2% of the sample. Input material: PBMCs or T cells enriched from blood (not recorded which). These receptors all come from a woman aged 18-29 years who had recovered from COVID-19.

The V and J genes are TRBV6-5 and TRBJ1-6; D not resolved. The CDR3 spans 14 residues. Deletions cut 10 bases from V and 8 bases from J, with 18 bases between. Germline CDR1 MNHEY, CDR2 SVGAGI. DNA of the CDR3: TGTGCCACTTTGAGGAGGACGAATGATTCACCCCTCCACTTT. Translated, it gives CATLRRTNDSPLHF.

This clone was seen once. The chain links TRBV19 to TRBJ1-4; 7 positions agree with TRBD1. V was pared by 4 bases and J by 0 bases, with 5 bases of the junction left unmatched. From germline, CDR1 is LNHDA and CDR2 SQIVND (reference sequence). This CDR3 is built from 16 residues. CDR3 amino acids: CASSTRGGSTNEKLFF. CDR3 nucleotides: TGTGCCAGTAGTACCCGAGGGGGCTCAACTAATGAAAAACTGTTTTTT.

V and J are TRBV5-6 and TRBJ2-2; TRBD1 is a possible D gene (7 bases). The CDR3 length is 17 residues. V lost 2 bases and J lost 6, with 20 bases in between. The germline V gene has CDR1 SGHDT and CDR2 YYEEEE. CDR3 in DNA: TGTGCCAGCAGCTTAGGAGGGGGCGCAAAAGGTCCCGGGGAGCTGTTTTTT. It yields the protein CASSLGGGAKGPGELFF.

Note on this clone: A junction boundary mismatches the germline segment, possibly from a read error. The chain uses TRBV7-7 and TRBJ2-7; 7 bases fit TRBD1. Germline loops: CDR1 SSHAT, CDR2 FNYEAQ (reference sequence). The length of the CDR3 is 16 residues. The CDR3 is CASSKGRQGKRYEQYF. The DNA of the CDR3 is TGTGCTAGCAGCAAGGGGAGACAGGGCAAGCGCTACGAGCAGTACTTC.

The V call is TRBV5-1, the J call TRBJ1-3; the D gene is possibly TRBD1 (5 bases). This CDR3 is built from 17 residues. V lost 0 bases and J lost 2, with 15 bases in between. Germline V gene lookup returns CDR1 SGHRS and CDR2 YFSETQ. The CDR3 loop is CASSLAGGGGAGNTIYF. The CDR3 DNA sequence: TGCGCCAGCAGCTTGGCCGGGGGAGGTGGTGCTGGAAACACCATATATTTT.

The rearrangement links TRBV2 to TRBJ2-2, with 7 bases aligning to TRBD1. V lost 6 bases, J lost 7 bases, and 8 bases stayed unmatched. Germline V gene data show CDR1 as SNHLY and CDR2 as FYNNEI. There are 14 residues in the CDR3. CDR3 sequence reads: CASRGDSAIGELFF. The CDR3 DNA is TGTGCCAGCAGGGGGGACAGTGCTATCGGGGAGCTGTTTTTT.

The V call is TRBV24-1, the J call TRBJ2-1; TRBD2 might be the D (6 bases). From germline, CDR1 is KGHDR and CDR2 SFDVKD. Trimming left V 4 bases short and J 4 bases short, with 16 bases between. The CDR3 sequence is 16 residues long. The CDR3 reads CATSEARTRGYNEQFF. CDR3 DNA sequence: TGTGCCACCAGTGAAGCCAGAACCCGGGGGTACAATGAGCAGTTCTTC.

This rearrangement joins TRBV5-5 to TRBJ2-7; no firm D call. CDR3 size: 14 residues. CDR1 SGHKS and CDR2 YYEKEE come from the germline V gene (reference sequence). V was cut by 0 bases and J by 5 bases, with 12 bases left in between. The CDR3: CASSLELPTHEQYF. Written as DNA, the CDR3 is TGTGCCAGCAGCTTGGAACTACCCACACACGAGCAGTACTTC.

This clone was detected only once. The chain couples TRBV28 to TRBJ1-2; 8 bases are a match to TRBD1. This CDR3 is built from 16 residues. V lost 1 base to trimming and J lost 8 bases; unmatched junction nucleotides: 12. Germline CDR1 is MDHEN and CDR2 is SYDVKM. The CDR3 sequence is CASSLSPHGQGGGYTF. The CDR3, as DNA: TGTGCCAGCAGTTTATCCCCCCATGGACAGGGTGGAGGCTACACCTTC.

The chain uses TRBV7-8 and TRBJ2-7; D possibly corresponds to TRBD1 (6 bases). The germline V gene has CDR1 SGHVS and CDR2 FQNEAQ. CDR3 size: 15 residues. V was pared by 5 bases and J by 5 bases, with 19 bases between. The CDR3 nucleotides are TGTGCCAGCAGCCCAGATGGGCAGGGGTGGAACGAGCAGTACTTC. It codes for CASSPDGQGWNEQYF.

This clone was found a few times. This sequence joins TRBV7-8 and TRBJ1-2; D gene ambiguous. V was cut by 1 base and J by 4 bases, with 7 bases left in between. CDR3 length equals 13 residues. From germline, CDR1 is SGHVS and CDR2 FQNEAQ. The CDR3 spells CASSLGPVYGYTF. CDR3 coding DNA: TGTGCCAGCAGCTTAGGGCCTGTCTATGGCTACACCTTC.

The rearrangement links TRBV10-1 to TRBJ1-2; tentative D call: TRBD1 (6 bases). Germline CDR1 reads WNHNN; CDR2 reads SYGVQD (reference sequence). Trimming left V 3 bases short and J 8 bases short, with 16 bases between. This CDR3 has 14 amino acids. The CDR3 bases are TGCGCCAGCAGTGATATAAGGACAGCTCTAGGCTACACCTTC. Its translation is CASSDIRTALGYTF.

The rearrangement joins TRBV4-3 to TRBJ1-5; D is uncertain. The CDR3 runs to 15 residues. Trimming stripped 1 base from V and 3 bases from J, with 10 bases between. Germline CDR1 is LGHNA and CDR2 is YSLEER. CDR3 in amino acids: CASSQGGSTNQPQHF. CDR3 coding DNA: TGCGCCAGCAGCCAAGGAGGGTCTACCAATCAGCCCCAGCATTTT.

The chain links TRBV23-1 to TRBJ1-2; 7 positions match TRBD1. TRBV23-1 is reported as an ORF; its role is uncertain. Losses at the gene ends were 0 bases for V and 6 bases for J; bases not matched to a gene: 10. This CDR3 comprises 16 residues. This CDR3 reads CASSQSPEGAEDGYTF. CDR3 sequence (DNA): TGCGCCAGCAGTCAATCCCCTGAGGGGGCGGAGGATGGCTACACCTTC.

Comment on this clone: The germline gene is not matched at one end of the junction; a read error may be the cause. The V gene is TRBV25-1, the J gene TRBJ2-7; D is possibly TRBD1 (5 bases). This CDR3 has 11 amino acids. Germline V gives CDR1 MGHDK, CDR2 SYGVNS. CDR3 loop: CASSDLQALSF. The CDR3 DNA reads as TGTGCCAGCAGTGATCTACAGGCTCTATCGTTC.

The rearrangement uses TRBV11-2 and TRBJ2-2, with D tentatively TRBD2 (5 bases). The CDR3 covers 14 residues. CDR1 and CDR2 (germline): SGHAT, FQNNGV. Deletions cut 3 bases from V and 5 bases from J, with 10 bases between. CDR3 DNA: TGTGCCAGCAGCTTCGTGCTAGCTACCGGGGAGCTGTTTTTT. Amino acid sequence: CASSFVLATGELFF.

CDR3 in DNA: TGTGCCAGCACGGCAGGGGGTCGCTCCTACGAGCAGTACTTC. Its translation is CASTAGGRSYEQYF. The chain has TRBV2 and TRBJ2-7, with 7 bases aligning to TRBD1. This CDR3 has 14 residues. Germline V gene lookup returns CDR1 SNHLY and CDR2 FYNNEI. J gave up 0 bases and V 7 bases, and 6 bases lay outside the gene matches.

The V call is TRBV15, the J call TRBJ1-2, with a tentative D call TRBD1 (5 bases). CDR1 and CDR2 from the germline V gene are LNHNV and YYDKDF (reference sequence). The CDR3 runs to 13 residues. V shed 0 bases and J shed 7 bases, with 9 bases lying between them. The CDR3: CATSRDRRGGYTF. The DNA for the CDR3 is TGTGCCACCAGCAGAGATCGTAGGGGTGGCTACACCTTC.

CDR3: CASRMTSGSSYF. The CDR3 coding sequence is TGTGCCAGCAGAATGACTAGCGGGTCCTCCTACTTC. The V call is TRBV27, the J call TRBJ2-7; 10 bases agree with TRBD2. Trimming cost V 6 bases and J 13 bases; bases outside gene matches: 9. This CDR3 spans 12 amino acids. Germline CDR1 MNHEY, CDR2 SMNVEV (reference sequence).

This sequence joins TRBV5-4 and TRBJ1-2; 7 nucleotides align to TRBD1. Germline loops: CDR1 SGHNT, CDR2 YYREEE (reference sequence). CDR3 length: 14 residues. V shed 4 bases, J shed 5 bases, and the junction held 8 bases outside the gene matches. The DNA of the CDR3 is TGTGCCAGCAGCCAACAGGGGCTACGGTATGGCTACACCTTC. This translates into CASSQQGLRYGYTF.

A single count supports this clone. CDR3 amino acids: CASRGYGNSPLHF. The CDR3, as DNA: TGTGCCAGCAGGGGCTATGGGAATTCACCCCTCCACTTT. This chain links TRBV6-5 with TRBJ1-6; D not resolved. Trimming removed 6 bases at V and 7 bases at J, with 10 bases between. This CDR3 contains 13 residues. Looked up from germline, CDR1 is MNHEY and CDR2 is SVGAGI.

The CDR3 protein is CAISESRGGPGELFF. CDR3 coding DNA: TGTGCCATCAGTGAGTCCCGGGGGGGCCCCGGGGAGCTGTTTTTT. The V and J genes are TRBV10-3 and TRBJ2-2, with 8 positions matching TRBD2. CDR1 ENHRY and CDR2 SYGVKD come from the germline V gene. This CDR3 contains 15 residues. Trimming at V came to 0 bases and at J to 6 bases, leaving 3 bases not matched to a gene.